This TCR beta chain was documented in a study of blood T cell repertoires in COVID-19. Across the study: PBMCs, B-cell-depleted T cells, or T cells were the source of the cDNA or gDNA that made up the material.

In the original processing: From reference gene primer amplification, estimates of nucleated cell counts were derived. Profiled with immunoSEQ multiplex PCR; TCRdb holds only in-frame clones, not every one. That table gives V, J and clone size, and the DNA gave D and trimming. The sample has about 42,000 clones; about 85% are singletons. This CDR3 has 15 residues. With V trimmed by 4 bases and J by 7 bases, 8 bases remained unmatched. Germline V gene data show CDR1 as SGHVS and CDR2 as FQNEAQ. Input material: peripheral blood. The rearrangement uses TRBV7-8 and TRBJ2-3; 10 bases fit TRBD2. The TCR originated in a woman aged 70-85 years in a cohort sampled during active COVID-19. CDR3 DNA: TGTGCCAGCAGCTATTCCGGGACTAGCGCAAATACGCAGTATTTT. This sequence encodes CASSYSGTSANTQYF.